The next 10 T cell receptor beta chains were all read from a single sample in a study of CXCR3-negative and CXCR3-positive naive CD8 T cells. The study, taken as a whole, reports: The TRB CDR3s that CXCR3-positive naive cells carried were more hydrophobic than those of CXCR3-negative naive cells.

For these TCRs, the target antigens are not known. With UMI labels, 5' RACE was used to prepare the TRB cDNA libraries. TCRdb reprocessed the 5' RACE reads, with one entry per CDR3 protein and no DNA. The sample holds over 50,000 distinct CDR3 sequences. The specimen was naive CXCR3+ CD8+ T cells from blood. Subset here: CD45RO-CCR7+CD27+CD95- naive CD8+ T cells expressing CXCR3 (TNR3+). The receptor set was obtained from a human donor in good health. Some clones in this sample may be carry-over from other donors' samples.

Considering frequency, this clonotype is medium-sized. The J gene is TRBJ2-1, the V gene TRBV29-1; TCRdb returns TRBD2, unconfirmable since there is no DNA. The CDR3 spans 12 residues. CDR1 and CDR2 (germline): SQVTM, ANQGSEA. CDR3 protein: CSVAEGLNEQFF.

V usage is TRBV7-3 and J usage is TRBJ2-7; the D gene TCRdb calls, TRBD1, cannot be checked with no DNA. The germline CDR1 and CDR2 sequences are SGHTA and FQGTGA. The CDR3 loop spans 13 amino acids. The CDR3: CASSFGGAREQYF.

The chain recombines TRBV7-8 with TRBJ2-4; TCRdb returns TRBD1, unconfirmable since there is no DNA. The CDR3 totals 16 residues. The germline V gene encodes CDR1 SGHVS and CDR2 FQNEAQ. The CDR3 reads CASSPGQVEGKNIQYF.

The V call is TRBV15, the J call TRBJ1-2; there is no DNA to check the TCRdb D call of TRBD1. This CDR3 spans 16 amino acids. Germline CDR1 is LNHNV and CDR2 is YYDKDF (reference sequence). This CDR3 reads CATSRVVPGTGDGYTF. Full variable domain (remainder filled in from reference TRBV15 and TRBJ1-2): DAMVIQNPRYQVTQFGKPVTLSCSQTLNHNVMYWYQQKSSQAPKLLFHYYDKDFNNEADTPDNFQSRRPNTSFCFLDIRSPGLGDTAMYLCATSRVVPGTGDGYTFGSGTRLTVV.

The chain joins TRBV5-1 to TRBJ2-7; TCRdb's assignment of TRBD1 cannot be checked, as there is no DNA. The CDR3 loop spans 13 amino acids. CDR1 is SGHRS, CDR2 YFSETQ, per germline. CDR3 sequence: CASSYQTGNEQYF.

The chain has TRBV12-5 and TRBJ2-7. The length of the CDR3 is 14 residues. CDR1 is LGHNT and CDR2 is FRNRAP in the germline V gene. The CDR3 spells CASGSTDTSYEQYF.

The V and J genes are TRBV2 and TRBJ2-7; TCRdb lists TRBD1, though no DNA is available to test this call. The CDR3 has 13 amino acids. CDR1 and CDR2 from the germline V gene are SNHLY and FYNNEI. This CDR3 reads CASIEGSSYEQYF. The full variable domain, completed using reference TRBV2 and TRBJ2-7, is EPEVTQTPSHQVTQMGQEVILRCVPISNHLYFYWYRQILGQKVEFLVSFYNNEISEKSEIFDDQFSVERPDGSNFTLKIRSTKLEDSAMYFCASIEGSSYEQYFGPGTRLTVT.

V is TRBV9 and J is TRBJ1-2. Germline V gene sequence: CDR1 SGDLS, CDR2 YYNGEE. The CDR3 sequence is 12 residues long. The CDR3 protein is CASSVDGSGHTF.

The rearrangement links TRBV27 to TRBJ2-7; the TRBD1 assignment by TCRdb is unverifiable without DNA. The germline V gene encodes CDR1 MNHEY and CDR2 SMNVEV (reference sequence). The CDR3 spans 15 residues. CDR3 in amino acids: CASSLSGQGLYEQYF.

The chain uses TRBV19 and TRBJ2-2; TCRdb designates TRBD1, a call that cannot be tested without DNA. The CDR3 is made up of 14 amino acids. CDR1 is LNHDA and CDR2 is SQIVND in the germline V gene (reference sequence). CDR3 residues: CASKVTGPTGELFF.